These 21 T cell receptor beta chains were sequenced from one sample in a study of Ad26.COV2.S vaccination and SARS-CoV-2 variants. Assay: immunoSEQ multiplex PCR; the TCRdb copy retains only in-frame clones and omits some. The sample carries about 320,000 clones, roughly 90% recorded once. The sample's treatment: some 19 received Ad26.COV2.S at low or high dose, single or two shots; about 5 received placebo; per-sample allocation not given. Day 63 after the first vaccine or placebo injection was the time point for sampling. The sample here was peripheral blood, taken in a trial of Ad26.COV2.S vaccine versus placebo. The source is a person aged 18-65 years who received the Ad26.COV2.S COVID-19 vaccine or a placebo.

The J gene is TRBJ1-4, the V gene TRBV4-1; the match to TRBD1 covers 7 bases. Germline loops: CDR1 MGHRA, CDR2 YSYEKL. Trimming cost V 4 bases and J 3 bases; bases outside gene matches: 8. This CDR3 region has 16 residues. The DNA for the CDR3 is TGCGCCAGCAGCCGATTCGACAGGGACTCTAATGAAAAACTGTTTTTT. Its protein is CASSRFDRDSNEKLFF.

The chain employs TRBV7-2 and TRBJ1-2; weak D call: TRBD1 (5 bases). This CDR3 contains 16 residues. The germline V gene encodes CDR1 SGHTA and CDR2 FQGNSA. V lost 1 base, J lost 6 bases, and 18 bases lay in between. CDR3 residues: CASSLGPGTVSDGYTF. The DNA of the CDR3 is TGTGCCAGCAGCTTAGGCCCCGGGACCGTAAGCGATGGCTACACCTTC. Drawing the rest from reference TRBV7-2 and TRBJ1-2, the complete variable domain is GAGVSQSPSNKVTEKGKDVELRCDPISGHTALYWYRQSLGQGLEFLIYFQGNSAPDKSGLPSDRFSAERTGGSVSTLTIQRTQQEDSAVYLCASSLGPGTVSDGYTFGSGTRLTVV.

This clone was seen only a few times. The rearrangement uses TRBV5-4 and TRBJ1-3; 8 bases are shared with TRBD1. Germline assignment: CDR1 SGHNT and CDR2 YYREEE (reference sequence). The V segment lost 3 bases and the J segment 8 bases; nucleotides outside the gene matches: 4. This CDR3 region has 13 residues. Here the CDR3 DNA reads TGTGCCAGCAGCTCGGACAGGGCGTACACCATATATTTT. It codes for CASSSDRAYTIYF.

The chain combines TRBV5-6 with TRBJ2-1; 14 bases line up with TRBD2. Trimming removed 3 bases from V and 12 bases from J; junction bases left unmatched: 8. The CDR3 sequence is 15 residues long. The germline CDR1 and CDR2 sequences are SGHDT and YYEEEE. CDR3 protein: CASSSGGLAGVMQFF. The CDR3, as DNA: TGTGCCAGCAGCTCGGGGGGACTAGCGGGAGTCATGCAGTTCTTC.

This chain's CDR3 is CASSLKLGYTF. The CDR3 DNA sequence: TGTGCCAGCAGCTTAAAACTCGGCTACACCTTC. The chain links TRBV7-9 to TRBJ1-2; D is undetermined. Germline assignment: CDR1 SEHNR and CDR2 FQNEAQ (reference sequence). V was clipped by 2 bases and J by 8 bases, with 6 bases between them. The CDR3 length is 11 residues.

This chain links TRBV3-1 (or the pseudogene TRBV3-2) with TRBJ1-1; D may be TRBD1 (6 bases). Trimming took off 5 bases at V and 1 base at J, with 11 bases between the two ends. CDR1 is LGHDT and CDR2 is YNNKEL in the germline V gene (reference sequence). The CDR3 consists of 14 residues. CDR3 nucleotide sequence: TGTGCCAGCAGCTTAAGACAGGCGAACACTGAAGCTTTCTTT. Its translation is CASSLRQANTEAFF.

This clone occurred once. The chain joins TRBV28 to TRBJ1-2, with unresolved D. The CDR3 has 14 residues. V gave up 6 bases and J gave up 0 bases, with 11 bases separating them. Germline V gene data show CDR1 as MDHEN and CDR2 as SYDVKM. CDR3: CASSTAITNYGYTF. CDR3 in DNA: TGTGCCAGCAGCACCGCAATAACTAACTATGGCTACACCTTC.

The rearrangement joins TRBV6-5 to TRBJ1-1; possible D gene TRBD1, 5 bases. The germline gives CDR1 MNHEY, CDR2 SVGAGI. The ends were cut back, 0 bases at V and 7 bases at J, with 15 bases in the middle. The CDR3 length is 15 residues. CDR3 residues: CASSYSRGLGGEAFF. CDR3 DNA: TGTGCCAGCAGTTACTCGAGGGGCCTTGGGGGTGAAGCTTTCTTT.

This clone was detected only a few times. V usage is TRBV6-5 and J usage is TRBJ1-5, with D maybe TRBD1 (5 bases). Deletions cut 5 bases from V and 4 bases from J, with 6 bases between. From germline, CDR1 is MNHEY and CDR2 SVGAGI. This CDR3 spans 12 amino acids. The CDR3 DNA is TGTGCCAGCAGTAGGGGAAATCAGCCCCAGCATTTT. Translated: CASSRGNQPQHF.

The chain is built from TRBV28 and TRBJ1-2; 7 bases align to TRBD1. The CDR3 is 15 amino acids. Unmatched junction bases numbered 7, after V lost 6 bases and J lost 0 bases. The V gene's germline CDR1 is MDHEN and CDR2 SYDVKM. This chain's CDR3 is CASSLPTGTNYGYTF. The CDR3 DNA follows: TGTGCCAGCAGCCTCCCGACAGGGACTAACTATGGCTACACCTTC.

J is TRBJ2-1 and V is TRBV4-1, with D perhaps matching TRBD2 (6 bases). This CDR3 is built from 15 residues. CDR1 is MGHRA, CDR2 YSYEKL, per germline. V lost 0 bases and J 8 bases, leaving 14 bases between the germline ends. In nucleotides, the CDR3 is TGCGCCAGCAGCCAAGATCCCCCACTAGCCCATGAGCAGTTCTTC. Residues: CASSQDPPLAHEQFF.

The V and J genes are TRBV5-5 and TRBJ1-1; D unresolved. The CDR3 is 12 amino acids. In germline, CDR1 is SGHKS, CDR2 YYEKEE (reference sequence). V was cut by 1 base and J by 5 bases, with 6 bases left in between. The CDR3 loop reads CASSLYWTEAFF. The DNA of the CDR3 is TGTGCCAGCAGCTTGTACTGGACTGAAGCTTTCTTT.

This clone was found a few times. The chain links TRBV7-9 to TRBJ1-1; no clear D. Deletions cut 8 bases from V and 5 bases from J, with 18 bases between. Germline lookup yields CDR1 SEHNR and CDR2 FQNEAQ (reference sequence). The CDR3 length is 14 residues. CDR3 sequence (DNA): TGTGCCAGCGACCCCGGAAGAGGGTTGACTGAAGCTTTCTTT. Amino acids: CASDPGRGLTEAFF.

This clone was picked up a small number of times. The rearrangement joins TRBV28 to TRBJ1-2; D is unclear. The V gene lost 3 bases and the J gene lost 4 bases, with 12 bases spanning the gap. CDR1 and CDR2 from the germline V gene are MDHEN and SYDVKM. The length of the CDR3 is 14 residues. CDR3 sequence reads: CASSLLRVSYGYTF. DNA of the CDR3: TGTGCCAGCAGTTTGTTAAGGGTGAGCTATGGCTACACCTTC.

The V gene is TRBV11-3, the J gene TRBJ2-2, with TRBD2 identical over 8 bases. The J segment lost 7 bases and the V segment lost 7 bases, leaving 5 bases of the junction unmatched. CDR1 is SGHNT, CDR2 YENEEA, per germline. The CDR3 runs 13 residues. The CDR3 protein is CASKPGGSGELFF. CDR3 sequence (DNA): TGTGCCAGCAAACCGGGAGGGAGCGGGGAGCTGTTTTTT.

This sequence joins TRBV2 and TRBJ1-5; D ambiguous. V shed 6 bases and J shed 3 bases, with 12 bases lying between them. Per the germline V gene, CDR1 is SNHLY and CDR2 is FYNNEI. CDR3 size: 14 residues. CDR3 sequence (DNA): TGTGCCAGCAGGACCGACGGGAACAATCAGCCCCAGCATTTT. Its translation: CASRTDGNNQPQHF.

The genes are TRBV12-5 and TRBJ2-7; tentatively, D is TRBD1 (6 bases). Per germline, CDR1 LGHNT and CDR2 FRNRAP. V lost 11 bases and J lost 1, with 9 bases in between. This CDR3 region has 11 residues. In DNA form, the CDR3 reads TGTGCTTCACAGGGTTCCTACGAGCAGTACTTC. It encodes CASQGSYEQYF.

J is TRBJ2-5 and V is TRBV2; no clear D. The CDR3 sequence is 12 residues long. Trimming took 1 base from V and 4 from J, leaving 4 bases between them. Germline assignment: CDR1 SNHLY and CDR2 FYNNEI. The CDR3 bases are TGTGCCAGCAGTGAAGGTGGAGAGACCCAGTACTTC. Translation: CASSEGGETQYF.

V and J are TRBV7-3 and TRBJ2-2; TRBD2 might be the D (5 bases). V was shortened by 5 bases and J by 4 bases, with 17 bases between the two germline ends. Per the germline V gene, CDR1 is SGHTA and CDR2 is FQGTGA. This CDR3 is 16 amino acids long. The CDR3 DNA follows: TGTGCCAGCAGCCCCGGACTGGAGAGAGGCACCGGGGAGCTGTTTTTT. Translating it yields CASSPGLERGTGELFF.

This clone was recorded only once. The rearrangement uses TRBV15 and TRBJ2-4, with D possibly TRBD2 on 5 matching bases. V was cut by 5 bases and J by 6 bases, with 17 bases left in between. Germline V CDR1 and CDR2: LNHNV, YYDKDF (reference sequence). The CDR3 extends over 15 amino acids. The CDR3 DNA follows: TGTGCCACCAGCTCACTAACCCGGGGAGTAAACATTCAGTACTTC. Its protein product is CATSSLTRGVNIQYF. The entire variable domain, with the rest obtained from reference TRBV15 and TRBJ2-4, is as follows: DAMVIQNPRYQVTQFGKPVTLSCSQTLNHNVMYWYQQKSSQAPKLLFHYYDKDFNNEADTPDNFQSRRPNTSFCFLDIRSPGLGDTAMYLCATSSLTRGVNIQYFGAGTRLSVL.

V gene TRBV7-6 combines with J gene TRBJ2-2; no reliable D call. V lost 5 bases and J lost 10, with 17 bases in between. The CDR3 loop spans 14 amino acids. Germline values: CDR1 SGHVS, CDR2 FNYEAQ. The CDR3 protein is CASSRGPTLEELFF. CDR3 sequence (DNA): TGTGCCAGCAGCCGAGGACCGACGTTAGAGGAGCTGTTTTTT.